These T cell receptor beta chains were read from a single sample in a study of cytomegalovirus exposure and HLA in healthy donors. The protocol was immunoSEQ multiplex PCR, while the TCRdb copy is restricted to in-frame clones and leaves out a portion. The table has some 140,000 clones, 74% seen once. Sequencing was performed on PBMCs. The receptor source for this set is a man younger than 40 in good health and CMV-seronegative. The CDR3 runs from the conserved cysteine through the conserved F or W. A D gene is named only where the DNA matches it firmly. Expanded clones are given a class, and other clones once, few, many or no size at all.

J gene,clone size,V gene,D gene,CDR3 protein,CDR3 DNA
TRBJ2-5,-,TRBV28,-,CASSHHRVGETQYF,TGTGCCAGCAGTCACCACAGGGTAGGAGAGACCCAGTACTTC
TRBJ1-1,once,TRBV5-4,TRBD1,CASSLPGQGGSTEAFF,TGTGCCAGCAGCTTACCGGGACAGGGAGGTAGCACTGAAGCTTTCTTT
TRBJ2-1,-,TRBV2,TRBD2,CASRGSGSSYNEQFF,TGTGCCAGCAGGGGAAGCGGGAGCTCCTACAATGAGCAGTTCTTC
TRBJ1-2,-,TRBV29-1,TRBD1,CSVDRDRGSGYTF,TGCAGCGTTGACCGGGACAGGGGGAGCGGCTACACCTTC
TRBJ1-4,-,TRBV9,-,CASSVTPGGTNEKLFF,TGTGCCAGCAGCGTAACCCCCGGGGGTACTAATGAAAAACTGTTTTTT
TRBJ2-7,-,TRBV5-6,-,CASSLDGASYEQYF,TGTGCCAGCAGCTTGGATGGGGCCTCCTACGAGCAGTACTTC
TRBJ1-1,-,TRBV19,TRBD1,CASSTDRGPVNTEAFF,TGTGCCAGTAGTACGGACAGGGGGCCGGTGAACACTGAAGCTTTCTTT
TRBJ2-7,-,TRBV29-1,-,CSVGQFPSYEQYF,TGCAGCGTTGGGCAGTTCCCCTCCTACGAGCAGTACTTC
TRBJ2-5,-,TRBV5-4,TRBD1,CASSKRDRGQQETQYF,TGTGCCAGCAGCAAACGGGACAGGGGGCAACAAGAGACCCAGTACTTC
TRBJ2-2,once,TRBV5-8,TRBD2,CASSPTGGTNTGELFF,TGTGCCAGCAGCCCTACGGGGGGTACGAACACCGGGGAGCTGTTTTTT
TRBJ2-7,-,TRBV5-6,-,CASSPRSSYEQYF,TGTGCCAGCAGCCCCCGGAGCTCCTACGAGCAGTACTTC
TRBJ1-1,-,TRBV6-6,-,CASRYPRDKNTEAFF,TGTGCCAGCAGATACCCCCGGGACAAGAACACTGAAGCTTTCTTT
TRBJ2-7,-,TRBV7-2,-,CASSPRRSSYEQYF,TGTGCCAGCAGCCCCCGACGGAGCTCCTACGAGCAGTACTTC
TRBJ2-7,-,TRBV6-5,TRBD1,CASTLQGGLAYEQYF,TGTGCCAGCACCCTACAGGGGGGCCTCGCCTACGAGCAGTACTTC
TRBJ1-1,-,TRBV15,-,CATSRDRGSTEAFF,TGTGCCACCAGCAGAGATAGGGGGTCAACTGAAGCTTTCTTT
TRBJ2-7,few,TRBV28,-,CASSFRDRGLYEQYF,TGTGCCAGCAGTTTCAGGGATCGGGGACTCTACGAGCAGTACTTC
TRBJ2-2,-,TRBV5-1,-,CASSYSTGANTGELFF,TGCGCCAGCAGCTATTCGACAGGCGCGAACACCGGGGAGCTGTTTTTT
TRBJ1-1,-,TRBV6-5,-,CARQPTKNTEAFF,TGTGCCAGACAGCCAACCAAGAACACTGAAGCTTTCTTT
TRBJ2-3,-,TRBV9,TRBD2,CASSVTAGHTDTQYF,TGTGCCAGCAGCGTAACAGCGGGGCACACAGATACGCAGTATTTT
TRBJ2-2,-,TRBV29-1,-,CSAEETENTGELFF,TGCAGCGCGGAGGAGACGGAGAACACCGGGGAGCTGTTTTTT
TRBJ1-2,-,TRBV6-5,-,CASSPDRRYGYTF,TGTGCCAGCAGCCCCGACAGGCGCTATGGCTACACCTTC
TRBJ2-7,once,TRBV6-6,-,CASSSPDSQYYEQYF,TGTGCCAGCAGTTCCCCCGACAGCCAGTACTACGAGCAGTACTTC
TRBJ2-1,-,TRBV9,-,CASTLGGAVNNEQFF,TGTGCCAGCACGCTTGGGGGGGCCGTAAACAATGAGCAGTTCTTC
TRBJ1-2,-,TRBV15,TRBD1,CATSRPSNRGNYGYTF,TGTGCCACCAGCAGACCGTCGAACAGGGGCAACTATGGCTACACCTTC
TRBJ1-3,-,TRBV2,-,CASREQGGGNTIYF,TGTGCCAGCAGAGAACAGGGTGGAGGAAACACCATATATTTT
TRBJ2-1,-,TRBV13,-,CASSLRTTSPEQFF,TGTGCCAGCAGCTTACGGACTACATCGCCTGAGCAGTTCTTC
TRBJ2-3,-,TRBV7-9,-,CASSPPAGSSSTDTQYF,TGTGCCAGCAGCCCCCCGGCAGGGTCCTCTAGCACAGATACGCAGTATTTT
TRBJ1-5,-,TRBV28,TRBD1,CASSYRGRINQPQNF,TGTGCCAGCAGTTACAGGGGGCGCATCAATCAGCCCCAGAATTTT
TRBJ1-1,-,TRBV7-8,-,CASSGTGHTEAFF,TGTGCCAGCAGCGGCACTGGGCACACTGAAGCTTTCTTT